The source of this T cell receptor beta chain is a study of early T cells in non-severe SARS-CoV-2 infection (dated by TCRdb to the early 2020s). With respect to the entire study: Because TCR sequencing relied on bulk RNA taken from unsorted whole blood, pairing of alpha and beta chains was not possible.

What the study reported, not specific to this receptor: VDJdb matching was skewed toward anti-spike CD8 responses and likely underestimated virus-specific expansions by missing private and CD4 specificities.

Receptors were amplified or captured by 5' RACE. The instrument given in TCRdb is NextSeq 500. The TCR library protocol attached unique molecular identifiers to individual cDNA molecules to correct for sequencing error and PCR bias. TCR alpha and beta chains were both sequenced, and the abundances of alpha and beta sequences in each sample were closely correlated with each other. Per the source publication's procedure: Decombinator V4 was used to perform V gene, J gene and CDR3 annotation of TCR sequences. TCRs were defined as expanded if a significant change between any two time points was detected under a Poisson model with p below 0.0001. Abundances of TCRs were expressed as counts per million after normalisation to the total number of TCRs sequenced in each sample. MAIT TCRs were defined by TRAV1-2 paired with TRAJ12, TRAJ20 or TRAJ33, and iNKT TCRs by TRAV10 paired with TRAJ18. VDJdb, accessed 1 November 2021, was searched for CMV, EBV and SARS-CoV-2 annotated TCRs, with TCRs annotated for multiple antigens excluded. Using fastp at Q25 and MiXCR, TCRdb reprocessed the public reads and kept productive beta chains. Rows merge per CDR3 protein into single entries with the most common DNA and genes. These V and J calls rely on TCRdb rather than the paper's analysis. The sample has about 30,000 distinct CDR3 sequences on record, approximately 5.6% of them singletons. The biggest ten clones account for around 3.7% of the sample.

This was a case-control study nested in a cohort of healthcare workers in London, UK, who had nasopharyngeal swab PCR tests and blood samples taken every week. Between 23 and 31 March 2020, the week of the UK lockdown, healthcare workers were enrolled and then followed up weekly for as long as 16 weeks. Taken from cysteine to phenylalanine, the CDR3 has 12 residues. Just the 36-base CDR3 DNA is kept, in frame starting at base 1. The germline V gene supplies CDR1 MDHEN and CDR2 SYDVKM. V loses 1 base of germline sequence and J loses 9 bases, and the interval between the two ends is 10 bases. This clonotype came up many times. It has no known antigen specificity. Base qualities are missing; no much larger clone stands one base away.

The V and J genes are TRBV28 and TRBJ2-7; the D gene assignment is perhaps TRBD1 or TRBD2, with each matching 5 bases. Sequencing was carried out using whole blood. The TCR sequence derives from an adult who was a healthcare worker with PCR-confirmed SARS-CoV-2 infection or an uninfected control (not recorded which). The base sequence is TGTGCCAGCAGTTTATATGAGGGACGGCAGTACTTC. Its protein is CASSLYEGRQYF.